The clone carrying this T cell receptor beta chain was picked up many times. What it binds is not known. RNA transcripts were the source from which TCR beta CDR3 regions were amplified. HTBI-primed first-round RT-PCR preceded second-round multiplex PCR. TCRdb passed the multiplex PCR reads through MiXCR, listing each CDR3 protein once. The sample contains hundreds of thousands of distinct CDR3 sequences, approximately 15% of which appear only once. These data come from a study of Graves' ophthalmopathy and Graves' hyperthyroidism. After removal of 6 bases from V and 1 base from J, the junction contained 1 base not matched to a gene. CDR3 size: 15 residues. Germline CDR1 and CDR2: KGHDR and SFDVKD. Study-wide findings and caveats: Blood samples also showed most expanded thyroid clonotypes exceeding 0.001 frequency.

Specimen: peripheral blood. The origin of this receptor is a young woman with stable Graves' hyperthyroidism. The chain recombines TRBV24-1 with TRBJ2-2; 10 bases align to TRBD1. Written as DNA, the CDR3 is TGTGCCACCAGTCGGGACAGGGGGAACACCGGGGAGCTGTTTTTT. Encoded protein: CATSRDRGNTGELFF.